One and the same sample provided the 20 T cell receptor beta chains below, sequenced in a study of regulatory T cells in long-lasting Graves disease. Time point here: newly diagnosed GD, antithyroid drugs for less than 3 months. TCR sequences were obtained from RNA taken from PBMCs. Libraries of TCR beta came from iRepertoire HTBI primers plus Arm-PCR of CDR3 regions. TCRdb reprocessed the multiplex PCR reads via MiXCR and lists one record per CDR3 protein. Among a few hundred thousand distinct CDR3 sequences listed, approximately 15% were seen once. This sample also appeared in a second study, on T cells in Graves' hyperthyroidism and ophthalmopathy.

The sample consisted of peripheral blood mononuclear cells (PBMCs), taken at new diagnosis, from a patient treated with antithyroid drugs. The source is a man in his forties or fifties with Graves disease.

This clonotype came up many times. The chain is built from TRBV5-1 and TRBJ2-7; D possibly corresponds to TRBD2 (7 bases). Trimming removed 1 base at V and 4 bases at J, with 15 bases between. The CDR3 extends over 15 amino acids. Germline CDR1 SGHRS, CDR2 YFSETQ. Here the CDR3 DNA reads TGCGCCAGCAGCTTGAACGGGGGGCCTTTTTACGAGCAGTACTTC. It encodes CASSLNGGPFYEQYF.

J is TRBJ1-6 and V is TRBV19; no reliable D call. Trimming stripped 9 bases from V and 4 bases from J, with 13 bases between. Germline V lookup: CDR1 LNHDA, CDR2 SQIVND (reference sequence). This CDR3 is built from 14 residues. The CDR3 loop reads CASRSGWYNSPLHF. The CDR3 DNA reads as TGTGCCAGCCGATCGGGGTGGTATAATTCACCCCTCCACTTT.

V usage is TRBV5-4 and J usage is TRBJ1-2, with 7 bases matching TRBD1. CDR3 size: 15 residues. V gave up 7 bases and J gave up 0 bases; unmatched junction bases: 9. Germline V lookup: CDR1 SGHNT, CDR2 YYREEE (reference sequence). CDR3 coding DNA: TGTGCCAGCGGCCCCGGGACAGATCCTAACTATGGCTACACCTTC. Its translation: CASGPGTDPNYGYTF.

A remark on this clonotype: A read error is possible here, since a much larger clone lies one base away. This likely comes from a read error, as the CDR3 has no conserved phenylalanine or tryptophan at its end. The chain is built from TRBV7-9 and TRBJ2-2; 7 nucleotides match TRBD2. Germline loops: CDR1 SEHNR, CDR2 FQNEAQ (reference sequence). J gave up 0 bases and V 0 bases, and 1 base lay outside the gene matches. This CDR3 comprises 16 residues. As DNA, the CDR3 is TGTGCCAGCAGCTTAGCTGGGGGGGCGAACACCGGGGAGCTGTTTTCT. Amino acid sequence: CASSLAGGANTGELFS.

This clonotype appeared a few times. The chain links TRBV9 to TRBJ2-3, with D unresolved. Trimming left V 3 bases short and J 5 bases short, with 25 bases between. The CDR3 extends over 18 amino acids. Germline V gene data show CDR1 as SGDLS and CDR2 as YYNGEE. In DNA, the CDR3 is TGTGCCAGCAGCGAGAACCCCTCGGAGCCCCAGGATCAAGATACGCAGTATTTT. Its protein product is CASSENPSEPQDQDTQYF.

Only a few counts were recorded for this clonotype. With a far larger clone one base away, a read error is the likely cause. The genes are TRBV28 and TRBJ2-7; 9 nucleotides align to TRBD1. The DNA end is a closer match to TRBJ2-1, so the J assignment may be wrong. The CDR3 consists of 13 residues. The germline CDR1 and CDR2 sequences are MDHEN and SYDVKM. The CDR3: CASRPTGGGEQFF. The CDR3 DNA reads TGTGCCAGCAGGCCGACAGGGGGGGGTGAGCAGTTCTTC.

The gene calls are TRBV20-1 and TRBJ2-1, with TRBD1 matching over 9 bases. Germline values: CDR1 DFQATT, CDR2 SNEGSKA (reference sequence). The J segment lost 5 bases and the V segment lost 7 bases, leaving 6 bases of the junction unmatched. The CDR3 runs 13 residues. CDR3 nucleotides: TGCAGTGGTCGGGACAGGGCCAACAATGAGCAGTTCTTC. Translation: CSGRDRANNEQFF.

In its sample, this clonotype was seen a few times. Given a much more abundant clone one base away, this may be a read error. The chain has TRBV6-6 and TRBJ2-7; 9 bases fit TRBD1. In germline, CDR1 is MNHNY, CDR2 SVGAGI (reference sequence). The CDR3 is 17 amino acids. Unmatched junction bases numbered 6, after V lost 0 bases and J lost 0 bases. This CDR3 is CASSYSPRQGDSYEQYF. CDR3 nucleotides: TGTGCCAGCAGTTACTCGCCCAGACAGGGGGACTCCTACGAGCAGTACTTC.

In this sample, this clonotype turned up many times. The chain joins TRBV7-8 to TRBJ2-3, with D perhaps TRBD2 (5 bases). The CDR3 covers 16 residues. Germline CDR1 and CDR2: SGHVS and FQNEAQ. Trimming shortened V by 5 bases and J by 2 bases, and 17 bases separated the two germline ends. CDR3 nucleotides: TGTGCCAGCAGCCCGTCCCGGACTTTTGTCACAGATACGCAGTATTTT. Its protein product is CASSPSRTFVTDTQYF.

V and J are TRBV2 and TRBJ1-6; D unclear. In germline, CDR1 is SNHLY, CDR2 FYNNEI. This CDR3 is 14 amino acids long. Trimming pared 1 base from V and 5 bases from J, leaving 6 bases between. CDR3: CASSEEQHNSPLHF. As DNA, the CDR3 is TGTGCCAGCAGTGAAGAACAGCATAATTCACCCCTCCACTTT.

This clonotype appeared many times. The gene calls are TRBV15 and TRBJ1-6; TRBD1 agrees at 9 bases. Germline CDR1 reads LNHNV; CDR2 reads YYDKDF (reference sequence). The V and J ends lost 2 bases and 6 bases, in that order; junction bases with no gene match: 8. This CDR3 contains 17 residues. CDR3 sequence: CATSRRTGTGFNSPLHF. The DNA of the CDR3 is TGTGCCACCAGCAGACGTACCGGGACAGGGTTTAATTCACCCCTCCACTTT.

This clonotype was picked up many times. This chain joins TRBV7-2 and TRBJ2-5; 15 bases align to TRBD2. Germline CDR1 SGHTA, CDR2 FQGNSA. The CDR3 loop spans 15 amino acids. The V segment lost 4 bases and the J segment 7 bases; nucleotides outside the gene matches: 4. CDR3 loop: CASSWTSGGEGTQYF. CDR3 bases: TGTGCCAGCAGCTGGACTAGCGGGGGGGAGGGGACCCAGTACTTC.

This clonotype was recorded at least ten times. The J gene is TRBJ2-3, the V gene TRBV11-3; 10 nucleotides agree with TRBD1. J gave up 4 bases and V 5 bases, and 9 bases lay outside the gene matches. Germline V gene sequence: CDR1 SGHNT, CDR2 YENEEA. CDR3 length: 16 amino acids. The CDR3 region is CASSQRPGQGSDTQYF. The CDR3 nucleotides are TGTGCCAGCAGCCAACGACCGGGACAGGGGTCAGATACGCAGTATTTT.

This clonotype was seen more than once but under ten times. This chain uses TRBV4-1 with TRBJ2-4, with 7 nucleotides matching TRBD2. Germline V gives CDR1 MGHRA, CDR2 YSYEKL. The length of the CDR3 is 16 residues. The V gene end was trimmed by 1 base and the J gene end by 5 bases; junction bases not matched to a gene: 8. The DNA for the CDR3 is TGCGCCAGCAGCCAAGCTCCCCGGGACTACGAAAACATTCAGTACTTC. Translation: CASSQAPRDYENIQYF.

The sample holds one count of this clonotype. The chain recombines TRBV15 with TRBJ2-5, with 8 bases lining up with TRBD2. V shed 2 bases, J shed 4 bases, and the junction held 6 bases outside the gene matches. This CDR3 contains 15 residues. Germline values: CDR1 LNHNV, CDR2 YYDKDF (reference sequence). The CDR3 bases are TGTGCCACCAGCAGACCTCGGGGGGGTCGAGAGACCCAGTACTTC. Protein sequence: CATSRPRGGRETQYF.

The chain carries TRBV2 and TRBJ2-2, with D hard to call. Deletions cut 3 bases from V and 5 bases from J, with 4 bases between. The CDR3 totals 12 residues. Looked up from germline, CDR1 is SNHLY and CDR2 is FYNNEI. The CDR3 loop reads CASSDMTGELFF. The CDR3 DNA sequence: TGTGCCAGCAGTGATATGACCGGGGAGCTGTTTTTT.

Concerning this clonotype itself: This probably arose from a read error, given a far larger clone one base away. The rearrangement joins TRBV7-8 to TRBJ2-1; D is undetermined. Trimming removed 11 bases at V and 7 bases at J, with 24 bases between. The CDR3 contains 15 residues. CDR1 and CDR2 from the germline V gene are SGHVS and FQNEAQ. The CDR3 sequence: CACNWGRLARNEQFF. The CDR3 coding sequence is TGTGCCTGCAACTGGGGAAGACTGGCGCGGAATGAGCAGTTCTTC.

The table lists this clonotype with many counts. The chain links TRBV10-3 to TRBJ1-1, with D unclear. The CDR3 loop spans 12 amino acids. CDR1 and CDR2 from the germline V gene are ENHRY and SYGVKD. Deletions cut 10 bases from V and 4 bases from J, with 13 bases between. The CDR3 DNA sequence: TGTGCCACCGGCGACCAGAGCACTGAAGCTTTCTTT. Translation gives CATGDQSTEAFF.

This clonotype occurred a few times. The CDR3 is CASSPRNTASNSPLHF. CDR3 in DNA: TGTGCCAGCAGCCCCCGGAATACGGCGTCTAATTCACCCCTCCACTTT. The chain joins TRBV7-9 to TRBJ1-6; D unclear. V shed 5 bases and J shed 6 bases, with 17 bases lying between them. CDR3 size: 16 residues. Per germline, CDR1 SEHNR and CDR2 FQNEAQ (reference sequence). Filled out from reference TRBV7-9 and TRBJ1-6, the complete variable domain reads DTGVSQNPRHKITKRGQNVTFRCDPISEHNRLYWYRQTLGQGPEFLTYFQNEAQLEKSRLLSDRFSAERPKGSFSTLEIQRTEQGDSAMYLCASSPRNTASNSPLHFGNGTRLTVT.

This clonotype was counted between two and nine times. CDR3 nucleotide sequence: TGTGCCAGCAGCTTAGAGCGGGTAATTTTGCGGGGGGGCTCCTACGAGCAGTACTTC. Protein product: CASSLERVILRGGSYEQYF. V and J are TRBV11-2 and TRBJ2-7, with 9 bases aligning to TRBD2. This CDR3 is built from 19 residues. Looked up from germline, CDR1 is SGHAT and CDR2 is FQNNGV. Trimming at V came to 0 bases and at J to 0 bases, leaving 12 bases not matched to a gene. Drawing the rest from reference TRBV11-2 and TRBJ2-7, the complete variable domain is EAGVAQSPRYKIIEKRQSVAFWCNPISGHATLYWYQQILGQGPKLLIQFQNNGVVDDSQLPKDRFSAERLKGVDSTLKIQPAKLEDSAVYLCASSLERVILRGGSYEQYFGPGTRLTVT.